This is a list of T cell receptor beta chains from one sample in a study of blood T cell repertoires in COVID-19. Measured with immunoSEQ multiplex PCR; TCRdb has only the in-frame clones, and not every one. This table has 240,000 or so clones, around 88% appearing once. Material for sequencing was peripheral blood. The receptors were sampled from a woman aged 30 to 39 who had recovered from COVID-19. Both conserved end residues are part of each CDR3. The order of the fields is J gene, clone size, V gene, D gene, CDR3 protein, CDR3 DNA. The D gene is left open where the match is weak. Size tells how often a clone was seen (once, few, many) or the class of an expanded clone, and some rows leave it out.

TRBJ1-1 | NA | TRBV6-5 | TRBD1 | CASRGTEMNTEAFF | TGTGCCAGCAGGGGGACAGAGATGAACACTGAAGCTTTCTTT
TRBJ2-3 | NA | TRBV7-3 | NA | CASSLKNTDTQYF | TGTGCCAGCAGCTTAAAAAACACGGATACGCAGTATTTT
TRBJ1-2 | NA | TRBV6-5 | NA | CASSYSNLQDGYTF | TGTGCCAGCAGTTACTCGAACCTCCAGGATGGCTACACCTTC
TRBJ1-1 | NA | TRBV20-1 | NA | CSASRGGQYTEAFF | TGCAGTGCTAGTAGGGGGGGGCAGTACACTGAAGCTTTCTTT
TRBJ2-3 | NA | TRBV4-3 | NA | CASSQDFGLTQYF | TGCGCCAGCAGCCAAGATTTTGGGCTAACGCAGTATTTT
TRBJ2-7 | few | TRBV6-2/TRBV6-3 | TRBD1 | CASSIRGDRDYEQYF | TGTGCCAGCAGTATAAGAGGGGACAGGGACTACGAGCAGTACTTC
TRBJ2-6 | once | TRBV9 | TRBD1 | CASSPWDSRAGANVLTF | TGTGCCAGCAGCCCATGGGACAGTCGGGCTGGGGCCAACGTCCTGACTTTC
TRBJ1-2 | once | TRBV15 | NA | CATSSVKSVNYGYTF | TGTGCCACCAGCAGCGTCAAAAGCGTGAACTATGGCTACACCTTC
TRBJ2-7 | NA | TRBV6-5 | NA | CASRGLTGYEQYF | TGTGCCAGCCGCGGATTGACAGGCTACGAGCAGTACTTC
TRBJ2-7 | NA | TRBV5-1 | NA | CASSLEGASYEQYF | TGCGCCAGCAGCTTGGAAGGGGCTTCCTACGAGCAGTACTTC
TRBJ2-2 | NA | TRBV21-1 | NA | CASKGTDTGELFF | TGTGCCAGCAAGGGGACAGATACCGGGGAGCTGTTTTTT
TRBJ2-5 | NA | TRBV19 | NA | CASSRDRKETQYF | TGTGCCAGTAGTAGAGACAGAAAAGAGACCCAGTACTTC
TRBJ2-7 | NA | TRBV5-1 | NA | CASSPPDREQYF | TGCGCCAGCAGCCCGCCAGACAGGGAGCAGTACTTC
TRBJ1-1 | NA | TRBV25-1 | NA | CASSDPVRGNTEAFF | TGTGCCAGCAGTGATCCTGTTCGGGGGAACACTGAAGCTTTCTTT
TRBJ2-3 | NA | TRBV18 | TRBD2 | CASSPSGGGYTQYF | TGTGCCAGCTCACCAAGCGGGGGGGGTTATACGCAGTATTTT
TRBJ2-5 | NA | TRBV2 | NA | CASRPRLGQETQYF | TGTGCCAGCAGGCCCCGGCTAGGTCAAGAGACCCAGTACTTC
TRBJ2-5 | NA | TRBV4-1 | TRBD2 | CASSQDSTLAGVRKTQYF | TGCGCCAGCAGCCAAGATTCGACCCTAGCGGGGGTTAGGAAGACCCAGTACTTC
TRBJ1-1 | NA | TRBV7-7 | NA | CASSASMNTEAFF | TGTGCCAGCAGCGCAAGCATGAACACTGAAGCTTTCTTT
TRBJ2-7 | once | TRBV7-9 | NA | CASSPIGGAAHEQYF | TGTGCCAGCAGCCCCATTGGCGGGGCCGCTCACGAGCAGTACTTC
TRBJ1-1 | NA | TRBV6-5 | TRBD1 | CASDRGRSEAFF | TGTGCCAGCGACAGGGGGCGGTCTGAAGCTTTCTTT
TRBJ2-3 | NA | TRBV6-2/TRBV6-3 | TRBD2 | CASSYPDPWTSYDTQYF | TGTGCCAGCAGTTACCCGGACCCTTGGACTAGCTATGATACGCAGTATTTT
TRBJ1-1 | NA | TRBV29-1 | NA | CSVGQPMNTEAFF | TGCAGCGTGGGACAACCGATGAACACTGAAGCTTTCTTT
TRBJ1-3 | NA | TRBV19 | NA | CASSPIVLGNTIYF | TGTGCCAGTAGCCCAATCGTACTCGGAAACACCATATATTTT
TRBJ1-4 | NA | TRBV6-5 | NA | CASSPLAGEKLFF | TGTGCCAGCAGTCCCCTAGCCGGGGAAAAACTGTTTTTT
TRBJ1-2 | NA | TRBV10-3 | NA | CAISEPPFYGYTF | TGTGCCATCAGTGAGCCCCCCTTTTATGGCTACACCTTC
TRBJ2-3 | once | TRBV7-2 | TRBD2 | CATSNSGGTIPTDTQYF | TGTGCCACCAGCAATAGCGGGGGGACTATTCCTACAGATACGCAGTATTTT
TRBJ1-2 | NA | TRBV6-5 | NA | CATQLQGNGNGYTF | TGTGCCACTCAATTACAGGGTAACGGGAATGGCTACACCTTC
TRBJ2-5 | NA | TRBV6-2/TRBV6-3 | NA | CASSYNLMDTFQETQYF | TGTGCCAGCAGTTACAACCTAATGGACACTTTCCAAGAGACCCAGTACTTC
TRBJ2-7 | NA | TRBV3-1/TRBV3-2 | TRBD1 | CASSQTGTGRYEQYF | TGTGCCAGCAGCCAAACCGGGACAGGGAGATACGAGCAGTACTTC
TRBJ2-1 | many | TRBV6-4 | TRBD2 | CASSPSGGSYNEQFF | TGTGCCAGCAGTCCTAGCGGGGGTTCCTACAATGAGCAGTTCTTC
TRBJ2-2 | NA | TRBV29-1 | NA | CSVEAGDTGELFF | TGCAGCGTTGAGGCAGGGGACACCGGGGAGCTGTTTTTT
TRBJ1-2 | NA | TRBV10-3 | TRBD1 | CAISDLQGSPYGYTF | TGTGCCATCAGTGACCTACAGGGGAGCCCCTATGGCTACACCTTC
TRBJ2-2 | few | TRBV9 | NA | CASSPTFEAGELFF | TGTGCCAGCAGCCCAACTTTTGAAGCCGGGGAGCTGTTTTTT
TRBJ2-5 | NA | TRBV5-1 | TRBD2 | CASSRTSGGLYETQYF | TGCGCCAGCAGCCGCACGTCGGGGGGGCTGTATGAGACCCAGTACTTC
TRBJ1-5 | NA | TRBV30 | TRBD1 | CAWQTKTGEYQPQHF | TGTGCCTGGCAAACCAAAACAGGGGAATATCAGCCCCAGCATTTT
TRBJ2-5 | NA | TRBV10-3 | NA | CAIRAGTEETQYF | TGTGCCATCAGGGCGGGCACGGAAGAGACCCAGTACTTC
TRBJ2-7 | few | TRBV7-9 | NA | CASSLRSGTYEQYF | TGTGCCAGCAGCTTACGATCCGGGACCTACGAGCAGTACTTC
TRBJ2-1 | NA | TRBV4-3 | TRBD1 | CASSQDGTGGNEQFF | TGCGCCAGCAGCCAAGATGGGACAGGGGGCAATGAGCAGTTCTTC
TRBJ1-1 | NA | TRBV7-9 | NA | CASSLSGFTEAFF | TGTGCCAGCAGCTTATCAGGCTTCACCGAAGCTTTCTTT
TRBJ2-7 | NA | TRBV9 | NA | CASSPTGTNYEQYF | TGTGCCAGCAGCCCCACGGGGACAAACTACGAGCAGTACTTC
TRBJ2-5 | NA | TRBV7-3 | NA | CASSLNPGETQYF | TGTGCCAGCAGCTTAAATCCCGGGGAGACCCAGTACTTC
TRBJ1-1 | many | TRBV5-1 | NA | CASSLTGWTEAFF | TGCGCCAGCAGCTTAACTGGTTGGACTGAAGCTTTCTTT
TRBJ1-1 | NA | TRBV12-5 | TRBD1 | CASGLVLGIGTVNTEAFF | TGTGCTAGTGGTTTGGTTTTGGGTATAGGGACAGTTAACACTGAAGCTTTCTTT
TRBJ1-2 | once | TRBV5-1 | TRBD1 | CASSLWTGGPVYGYTF | TGCGCCAGCAGCTTGTGGACAGGGGGCCCCGTCTATGGCTACACCTTC
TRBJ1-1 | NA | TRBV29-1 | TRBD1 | CSVVRDRDTEAFF | TGCAGCGTTGTCCGGGACAGGGACACTGAAGCTTTCTTT
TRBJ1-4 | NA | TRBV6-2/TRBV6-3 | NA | CASSTNAGEKLFF | TGTGCCAGCAGTACCAACGCGGGTGAAAAACTGTTTTTT
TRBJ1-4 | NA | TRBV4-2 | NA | CASSRGATGATNEKLFF | TGTGCCAGCAGCCGCGGAGCTACAGGCGCAACTAATGAAAAACTGTTTTTT
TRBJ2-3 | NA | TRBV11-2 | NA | CASSPRGVINTDTQYF | TGTGCCAGCAGCCCCCGCGGGGTAATAAACACAGATACGCAGTATTTT
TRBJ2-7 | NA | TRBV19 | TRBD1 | CASSPRQGFYEQYF | TGTGCCAGTAGTCCTCGACAGGGGTTCTACGAGCAGTACTTC
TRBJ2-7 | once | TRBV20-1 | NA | CSASKGPYEQYF | TGCAGTGCTAGTAAGGGGCCCTACGAGCAGTACTTC
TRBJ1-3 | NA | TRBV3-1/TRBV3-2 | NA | CASSQGDSAGNTIYF | TGTGCCAGCAGCCAAGGTGACTCTGCAGGAAACACCATATATTTT
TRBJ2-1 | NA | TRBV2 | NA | CASSNTGVSYNEQFF | TGTGCCAGCAGTAATACGGGGGTCTCCTACAATGAGCAGTTCTTC
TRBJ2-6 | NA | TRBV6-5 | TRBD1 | CASSTGGSGANVLTF | TGTGCCAGCAGTACAGGGGGCTCTGGGGCCAACGTCCTGACTTTC
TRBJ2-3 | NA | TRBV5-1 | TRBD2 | CASSFGLVSTDTQYF | TGCGCCAGCAGCTTTGGACTAGTGAGCACAGATACGCAGTATTTT
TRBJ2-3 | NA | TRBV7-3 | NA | CASSSSSDTQYF | TGTGCCAGCAGCTCGAGTTCGGATACGCAGTATTTT
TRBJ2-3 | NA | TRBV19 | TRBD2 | CASSPLAGGVDTQYF | TGTGCCAGTAGTCCTCTAGCGGGGGGGGTAGATACGCAGTATTTT
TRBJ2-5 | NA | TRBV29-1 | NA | CSVTRTDQETQYF | TGCAGCGTGACCCGGACAGATCAAGAGACCCAGTACTTC
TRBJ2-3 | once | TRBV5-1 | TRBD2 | CASSLAGGTDTQYF | TGCGCCAGCAGCTTGGCCGGGGGGACAGATACGCAGTATTTT
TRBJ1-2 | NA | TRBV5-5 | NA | CASSFGGAGNYGYTF | TGTGCCAGCAGCTTCGGGGGGGCTGGTAACTATGGCTACACCTTC